This T cell receptor (beta chain) came from a study of blood T cells in healthy people across ages. CDR1 and CDR2 (germline): PRHDT, FYEKMQ (reference sequence). The CDR3 length is 19 residues. Through a sample-barcoded 5' primer and a J-beta primer mix, a second PCR was run for roughly 6 to 11 cycles. Individual samples furnished no less than 2.5 million CDR3-containing paired-end reads apiece. TCRdb redid the calling of the 5' RACE reads with MiXCR, one entry per CDR3 protein. The table lists hundreds of thousands of distinct CDR3 sequences, more than 35% of them singletons. As regards this clonotype: No antigen is known for it. The junction differs from germline at one of its ends, possibly a read error.

Points from the study as a whole: There were more naive CD4+ cells and higher diversity in long-lived donors than in aged donors.

Ranging in age from roughly 6 to 90, the donors were healthy Caucasian individuals from Russia. Total RNA was isolated from each sample in quantities of at least 6 micrograms. Sequencing was done on a sample of blood. The chain links TRBV13 to TRBJ2-1; 10 nucleotides line up with TRBD1. The sequence derives from a man older than 75 in good health. The chain's CDR3 is CASRLNHEFSGTGDNELFF. The CDR3 DNA reads as TGTGCCAGCAGACTAAACCACGAATTTTCCGGGACAGGGGACAATGAGCTGTTCTTC.